These T cell receptor beta chains were read from a single sample in a study of CD8 T cells in Susac syndrome. TCRdb reprocessed the immunoSEQ multiplex PCR reads with MiXCR, giving one entry per CDR3 protein. The sample holds a few hundred thousand distinct CDR3 sequences, roughly 96% seen once. Sequenced input: CD4+ T cells from PBMCs. These receptors originate from a human donor with multiple sclerosis. The conserved cysteine and the conserved F or W are not part of the CDR3 here. D genes are given only for firm matches.

v_gene: TRBV10-3
d_gene: .
j_gene: TRBJ1-1
CDR3aa: AISPDRHTEAF

v_gene: TRBV20-1
d_gene: .
j_gene: TRBJ1-2
CDR3aa: SARLPGHSYGYT

v_gene: TRBV13
d_gene: .
j_gene: TRBJ2-3
CDR3aa: ASSLGLRWGAESSTDTQY

v_gene: TRBV28
d_gene: .
j_gene: TRBJ1-4
CDR3aa: ASIPRNRNSKLF

v_gene: TRBV19
d_gene: .
j_gene: TRBJ1-6
CDR3aa: ASSILQVDNSPLH

v_gene: TRBV6-5
d_gene: .
j_gene: TRBJ2-3
CDR3aa: ASSSLEGRLGGTDTQY

v_gene: TRBV29-1
d_gene: .
j_gene: TRBJ2-3
CDR3aa: SVVYSTDTQY

v_gene: TRBV6-2/TRBV6-3
d_gene: TRBD2
j_gene: TRBJ2-7
CDR3aa: ASSYPALAEYEQY

v_gene: TRBV20-1
d_gene: TRBD2
j_gene: TRBJ2-3
CDR3aa: SASPSGASTDTQY

v_gene: TRBV20-1
d_gene: TRBD1
j_gene: TRBJ2-5
CDR3aa: SARGQGGETQY

v_gene: TRBV10-3
d_gene: .
j_gene: TRBJ2-1
CDR3aa: AISDTSTWGEQF

v_gene: TRBV7-2
d_gene: TRBD2
j_gene: TRBJ2-1
CDR3aa: AIVLTELAGFNEQF

v_gene: TRBV25-1
d_gene: TRBD1
j_gene: TRBJ1-6
CDR3aa: ASSVKTGSHSPLH

v_gene: TRBV2
d_gene: .
j_gene: TRBJ2-3
CDR3aa: ASSRQTDTQY

v_gene: TRBV15
d_gene: TRBD2
j_gene: TRBJ2-3
CDR3aa: ATSLGLAGGEDTQY

v_gene: TRBV5-1
d_gene: TRBD2
j_gene: TRBJ2-3
CDR3aa: ASREAGVNTDTQY

v_gene: TRBV27
d_gene: .
j_gene: TRBJ2-3
CDR3aa: ASSFNPRAITDTQY

v_gene: TRBV29-1
d_gene: TRBD1
j_gene: TRBJ1-1
CDR3aa: SVRAGQGNTEAF

v_gene: TRBV4-2
d_gene: .
j_gene: TRBJ2-3
CDR3aa: ASSLPKGGSTDTQY

v_gene: TRBV20-1
d_gene: .
j_gene: TRBJ2-1
CDR3aa: SAQHLRSNEQF

v_gene: TRBV18
d_gene: .
j_gene: TRBJ2-5
CDR3aa: ASSPLSGETQY

v_gene: TRBV20-1
d_gene: TRBD2
j_gene: TRBJ2-3
CDR3aa: SASPSGLAGDTQY

v_gene: TRBV5-4
d_gene: TRBD1
j_gene: TRBJ1-1
CDR3aa: ASSLVTGGEAF

v_gene: TRBV20-1
d_gene: .
j_gene: TRBJ2-7
CDR3aa: TSGQKLPYEQY

v_gene: TRBV11-3
d_gene: .
j_gene: TRBJ2-2
CDR3aa: ASSALGDKLF

v_gene: TRBV29-1
d_gene: .
j_gene: TRBJ2-7
CDR3aa: SVKGPEGAGQY

v_gene: TRBV20-1
d_gene: .
j_gene: TRBJ1-1
CDR3aa: SATDWNTEAF